Shown below are 25 T cell receptor beta chains from a single sample sequenced in a study of shared T cell receptors in the human thymus. TCRdb's copy holds only in-frame clones and misses some; the assay was immunoSEQ multiplex PCR. This sample has 700,000 or so clones; 70% to 90% occur once, and the top ten carry about 0.0098%. The same data also contributed to another study, on human thymus T cells.

What was sequenced was thymocytes. The receptors derive from a girl under three years old with a congenital heart defect.

This sequence joins TRBV7-9 and TRBJ1-1, with no clear D. V was pared by 5 bases and J by 1 base, with 14 bases between. This CDR3 has 15 amino acids. CDR1 is SEHNR and CDR2 is FQNEAQ in the germline V gene (reference sequence). CDR3 nucleotides: TGTGCCAGCAGCCCAGACTCGGTAGAGAACACTGAAGCTTTCTTT. It encodes CASSPDSVENTEAFF.

The chain employs TRBV5-1 and TRBJ1-1; D gene ambiguous. The CDR3 runs 13 residues. Per germline, CDR1 SGHRS and CDR2 YFSETQ. V lost 10 bases and J 7 bases, leaving 20 bases between the germline ends. In DNA form, the CDR3 reads TGCGCCGGCAAACATTGGAACCGGAGTGAAGCTTTCTTT. Its translation: CAGKHWNRSEAFF.

This chain uses TRBV27 with TRBJ2-7, with 16 positions matching TRBD2. This CDR3 is 17 amino acids long. The J segment lost 5 bases and the V segment lost 3 bases, leaving 7 bases of the junction unmatched. Germline V lookup: CDR1 MNHEY, CDR2 SMNVEV (reference sequence). The CDR3 DNA reads TGTGCCAGCAGTTTGGGACTAGCGGGGGGGATATCCCACGAGCAGTACTTC. Translated, it gives CASSLGLAGGISHEQYF.

A note on this clone: Its ends do not fully match the called genes, so a read error is possible. The rearrangement joins TRBV6-5 to TRBJ2-1; the match to TRBD1 covers 9 bases. Germline V gene data show CDR1 as MNHEY and CDR2 as SVGAGI. This CDR3 comprises 11 residues. CDR3 sequence (DNA): TGTGCCAGCAGTCTCCGGGACAGGGTACTCTTC. It encodes CASSLRDRVLF.

V and J are TRBV4-3 and TRBJ1-2, with a tentative D call TRBD1 (6 bases). Germline CDR1 reads LGHNA; CDR2 reads YSLEER. Trimming left V 2 bases short and J 7 bases short, with 17 bases between. The CDR3 has 15 residues. The CDR3 reads CASSQRDKLGTGYTF. CDR3 sequence (DNA): TGCGCCAGCAGCCAACGGGACAAATTGGGGACTGGCTACACCTTC.

This sequence joins TRBV5-1 and TRBJ2-5; 7 bases map to TRBD1. The V and J ends lost 4 bases and 3 bases, in that order; junction bases with no gene match: 9. The CDR3 extends over 15 amino acids. Germline lookup yields CDR1 SGHRS and CDR2 YFSETQ. CDR3 in DNA: TGCGCCAGCAGCCCCCCGACAGGGCGTAAAGAGACCCAGTACTTC. Residues: CASSPPTGRKETQYF.

The rearrangement uses TRBV6-5 and TRBJ1-3; no definite D call. CDR1 and CDR2 (germline): MNHEY, SVGAGI. The CDR3 loop spans 13 amino acids. V shed 6 bases and J shed 5 bases, with 11 bases lying between them. The CDR3 nucleotides read TGTGCCAGCAGACCTGACGGGAGAAACACCATATATTTT. Residues: CASRPDGRNTIYF.

This chain links TRBV11-1 with TRBJ1-1, with unresolved D. V was cut by 1 base and J by 3 bases, with 15 bases left in between. Germline-derived CDR1 and CDR2 are SGHAT and FQDESV (reference sequence). The CDR3 spans 16 residues. The CDR3 loop reads CASSLGREVADTEAFF. In DNA, the CDR3 is TGTGCCAGCAGCTTAGGAAGGGAGGTGGCGGACACTGAAGCTTTCTTT. Drawing the rest from reference TRBV11-1 and TRBJ1-1, the complete variable domain is EAEVAQSPRYKITEKSQAVAFWCDPISGHATLYWYRQILGQGPELLVQFQDESVVDDSQLPKDRFSAERLKGVDSTLKIQPAELGDSAMYLCASSLGREVADTEAFFGQGTRLTVV.

This chain links TRBV5-6 with TRBJ2-3, with 8 bases lining up with TRBD2. This CDR3 is built from 16 residues. Germline CDR1 SGHDT, CDR2 YYEEEE. Losses at the gene ends were 0 bases for V and 1 base for J; bases not matched to a gene: 4. CDR3 bases: TGTGCCAGCAGCTTGGGGCCAGCGGGGGGCACAGATACGCAGTATTTT. It encodes CASSLGPAGGTDTQYF.

The chain carries TRBV2 and TRBJ2-1, with TRBD2 matching over 8 bases. With V trimmed by 5 bases and J by 0 bases, 9 bases remained unmatched. The CDR3 length is 17 residues. Per the germline V gene, CDR1 is SNHLY and CDR2 is FYNNEI. Here the CDR3 DNA reads TGTGCCAGCAGTTTCCTTAGCGGGGAGTCCTCCTACAATGAGCAGTTCTTC. Translation gives CASSFLSGESSYNEQFF. The full variable domain, with the rest looked up from reference TRBV2 and TRBJ2-1, is EPEVTQTPSHQVTQMGQEVILRCVPISNHLYFYWYRQILGQKVEFLVSFYNNEISEKSEIFDDQFSVERPDGSNFTLKIRSTKLEDSAMYFCASSFLSGESSYNEQFFGPGTRLTVL.

This sequence joins TRBV5-6 and TRBJ1-4; D gene uncertain. The V end lost 0 bases, the J end lost 1 base, and 10 bases lay between the germline ends. The CDR3 spans 16 residues. Germline-derived CDR1 and CDR2 are SGHDT and YYEEEE. The CDR3, as DNA: TGTGCCAGCAGCTTGGCCCGATGGAGAACTAATGAAAAACTGTTTTTT. This translates into CASSLARWRTNEKLFF.

This chain connects TRBV5-4 to TRBJ2-1; 8 bases fit TRBD2. J gave up 4 bases and V 4 bases, and 13 bases lay outside the gene matches. Germline assignment: CDR1 SGHNT and CDR2 YYREEE (reference sequence). The CDR3 consists of 17 residues. CDR3 nucleotide sequence: TGTGCCAGCAGCACCAACCGGGGGGGGTCCTTTTACAATGAGCAGTTCTTC. It codes for CASSTNRGGSFYNEQFF. The whole variable domain, remainder taken from reference TRBV5-4 and TRBJ2-1, is ETGVTQSPTHLIKTRGQQVTLRCSSQSGHNTVSWYQQALGQGPQFIFQYYREEENGRGNFPPRFSGLQFPNYSSELNVNALELDDSALYLCASSTNRGGSFYNEQFFGPGTRLTVL.

The gene calls are TRBV11-2 and TRBJ1-1; possibly TRBD1 for D (5 bases). Germline assignment: CDR1 SGHAT and CDR2 FQNNGV. Trimming left V 3 bases short and J 7 bases short, with 12 bases between. The CDR3 has 13 amino acids. The CDR3 sequence: CASSLTEHGEAFF. CDR3 bases: TGTGCCAGCAGCTTGACAGAACACGGTGAAGCTTTCTTT.

This clone was observed a few times. The chain links TRBV29-1 to TRBJ2-3; D not resolved. The germline V gene has CDR1 SQVTM and CDR2 ANQGSEA. This CDR3 is built from 11 residues. Trimming shortened V by 6 bases and J by 0 bases, and 4 bases separated the two germline ends. The CDR3 reads CSVRSTDTQYF. CDR3 DNA sequence: TGCAGCGTCAGGAGCACAGATACGCAGTATTTT.

This chain's CDR3 is CASSQRVRVNTEAFF. DNA for the CDR3: TGCGCCAGCAGTCAGCGGGTAAGGGTGAACACTGAAGCTTTCTTT. The chain uses TRBV5-1 and TRBJ1-1; D unresolved. There are 15 residues in the CDR3. The germline V gene encodes CDR1 SGHRS and CDR2 YFSETQ. With 5 bases removed from V and 0 bases from J, the gap between germline ends came to 14 bases.

There are a few counts of this clone. The rearrangement joins TRBV4-1 to TRBJ2-1; TRBD2 agrees at 13 bases. The V segment lost 4 bases and the J segment 0 bases; nucleotides outside the gene matches: 6. CDR1 is MGHRA and CDR2 is YSYEKL in the germline V gene. The CDR3 has 18 amino acids. This chain's CDR3 is CASSPRTSGGSSYNEQFF. As DNA, the CDR3 is TGCGCCAGCAGCCCGAGGACTAGCGGGGGAAGCTCCTACAATGAGCAGTTCTTC.

This chain uses TRBV29-1 with TRBJ1-5; D possibly corresponds to TRBD1 (5 bases). Trimming pared 5 bases from V and 8 bases from J, leaving 7 bases between. CDR1 and CDR2 (germline): SQVTM, ANQGSEA. The CDR3 contains 10 residues. This chain's CDR3 is CSVRGKPQHF. The CDR3 coding sequence is TGCAGCGTTCGGGGGAAGCCCCAGCATTTT.

This clone was detected a few times. DNA of the CDR3: TGTGCCAGCAGCCCCTTCCGGGACAGACCCTACGAGCAGTACTTC. Its translation: CASSPFRDRPYEQYF. V gene TRBV28 combines with J gene TRBJ2-7; 7 positions agree with TRBD1. In germline, CDR1 is MDHEN, CDR2 SYDVKM. The CDR3 has 15 amino acids. Trimming at V came to 6 bases and at J to 2 bases, leaving 10 bases not matched to a gene.

This clone came up once. The chain combines TRBV10-3 with TRBJ2-7; 9 nucleotides align to TRBD2. The V segment lost 11 bases and the J segment 2 bases; nucleotides outside the gene matches: 22. Germline lookup yields CDR1 ENHRY and CDR2 SYGVKD. This CDR3 region has 18 residues. DNA of the CDR3: TGTGCCTCAGGAGAGGGGGCGGGGGGGCCTCTAGAGACCTACGAGCAGTACTTC. Amino acid sequence: CASGEGAGGPLETYEQYF.

The chain uses TRBV10-3 and TRBJ1-1; possibly TRBD1 for D (6 bases). Germline V gives CDR1 ENHRY, CDR2 SYGVKD. Trimming stripped 6 bases from V and 6 bases from J, with 17 bases between. The CDR3 has 14 residues. The CDR3 region is CAISPRQGSPEAFF. In nucleotides, the CDR3 is TGTGCCATCAGCCCGCGGCAGGGGAGCCCTGAAGCTTTCTTT.

The chain couples TRBV6-1 to TRBJ1-2; D not resolved. Germline V gene lookup returns CDR1 MNHNS and CDR2 SASEGT. With 3 bases removed from V and 2 bases from J, the gap between germline ends came to 16 bases. CDR3 length: 16 amino acids. The CDR3 DNA is TGTGCCAGCAGTGAGCATAGTACAGAACCCAACTATGGCTACACCTTC. It codes for CASSEHSTEPNYGYTF.

The chain uses TRBV28 and TRBJ1-6; 8 positions agree with TRBD1. Germline lookup yields CDR1 MDHEN and CDR2 SYDVKM. The CDR3 totals 22 residues. The junction had 23 bases not matched to a gene; V was cut back by 1 base and J by 6 bases. For the CDR3, the DNA is TGTGCCAGCAGTTTATTGTTTTGTGAGGACAGGGTAACGTGCGGGCTTAATTCACCCCTCCACTTT. Translated: CASSLLFCEDRVTCGLNSPLHF.

This clone was recorded a few times. DNA for the CDR3: TGTGCCAGCAGAAGGTGGGGCATGAACACTGAAGCTTTCTTT. This encodes CASRRWGMNTEAFF. The rearrangement links TRBV2 to TRBJ1-1; perhaps TRBD1 as D (5 bases). CDR1 is SNHLY, CDR2 FYNNEI, per germline. CDR3 length: 14 amino acids. The V and J ends lost 6 bases and 0 bases respectively, with 11 bases between them.

DNA of the CDR3: TGTGCCAGCAGGAAAGGACAGGGTGAGGGTAACTATGGCTACACCTTC. It translates to CASRKGQGEGNYGYTF. The chain couples TRBV14 to TRBJ1-2; 8 bases match TRBD1. The CDR3 totals 16 residues. Germline assignment: CDR1 SGHDN and CDR2 FVKESK. V lost 6 bases and J lost 1; bases outside the gene matches: 10. The full variable domain, with the rest looked up from reference TRBV14 and TRBJ1-2, is EAGVTQFPSHSVIEKGQTVTLRCDPISGHDNLYWYRRVMGKEIKFLLHFVKESKQDESGMPNNRFLAERTGGTYSTLKVQPAELEDSGVYFCASRKGQGEGNYGYTFGSGTRLTVV.

V usage is TRBV5-6 and J usage is TRBJ2-7; 7 bases fit TRBD1. The CDR3 loop spans 13 amino acids. The V segment lost 0 bases and the J segment 6 bases; nucleotides outside the gene matches: 3. Per germline, CDR1 SGHDT and CDR2 YYEEEE. The CDR3 nucleotides are TGTGCCAGCAGCTTGGGGTCAGGGGGCGAGCAGTACTTC. Residues: CASSLGSGGEQYF.